The following is a T cell receptor beta chain sequence with its context. No antigen is known for it. Per germline, CDR1 MGHRA and CDR2 YSYEKL. V was shortened by 3 bases and J by 7 bases, with 16 bases between the two germline ends. The CDR3 is made up of 16 amino acids. This entry belongs to a study of cytomegalovirus exposure and HLA in healthy donors. Overall study context: Samples from HLA-typed donors yielded around 79 million unique TCRs in an early data release. Study results and caveats: Reportedly, TCR beta sequences accurately predicted HLA-A and HLA-B alleles in most subjects. The authors enumerated 150 to 200 TCR beta chains as linked to cytomegalovirus.

Use of 60 Vbeta and 13 Jbeta primers characterized the PCR. Repertoires were generated with immunoSEQ multiplex PCR, while TCRdb's copy carries only in-frame clones and drops some. The table lists fewer than 90,000 clones, roughly three quarters of them singletons. The specimen was PBMCs. J is TRBJ1-6 and V is TRBV4-1, with no clear D. The source of this sequence is a woman between 40 and 55 years old in good health and CMV-seropositive. This CDR3 reads CASSQSDTFKNSPLHF. CDR3 coding DNA: TGCGCCAGCAGCCAGTCCGACACATTTAAGAATTCACCCCTCCACTTT.